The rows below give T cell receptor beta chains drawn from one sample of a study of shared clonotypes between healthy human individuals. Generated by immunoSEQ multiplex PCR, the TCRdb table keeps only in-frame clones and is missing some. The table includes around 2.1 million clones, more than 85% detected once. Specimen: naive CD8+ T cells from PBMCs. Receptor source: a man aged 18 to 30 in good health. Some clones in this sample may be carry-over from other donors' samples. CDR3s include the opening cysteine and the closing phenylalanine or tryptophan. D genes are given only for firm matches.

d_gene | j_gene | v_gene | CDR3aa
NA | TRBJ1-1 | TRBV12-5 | CASGLGPLPDGNTEAFF
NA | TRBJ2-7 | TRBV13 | CASSLRGVEDEQYF
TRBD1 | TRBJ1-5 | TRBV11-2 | CASSPNPPTGVDQPQHF
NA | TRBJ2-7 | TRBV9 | CASSPGTGPYEQYF
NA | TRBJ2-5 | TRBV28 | CATRRGPQTQYF
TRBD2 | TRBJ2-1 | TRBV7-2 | CASSLRASGAYNEQFF
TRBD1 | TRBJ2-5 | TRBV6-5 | CASSTREDREETQYF
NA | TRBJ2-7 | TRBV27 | CASRDPQSAPDAYEQYF
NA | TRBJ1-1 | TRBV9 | CASSVTQGIGTEAFF
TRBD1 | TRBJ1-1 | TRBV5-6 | CASSYLTGYTEAFF